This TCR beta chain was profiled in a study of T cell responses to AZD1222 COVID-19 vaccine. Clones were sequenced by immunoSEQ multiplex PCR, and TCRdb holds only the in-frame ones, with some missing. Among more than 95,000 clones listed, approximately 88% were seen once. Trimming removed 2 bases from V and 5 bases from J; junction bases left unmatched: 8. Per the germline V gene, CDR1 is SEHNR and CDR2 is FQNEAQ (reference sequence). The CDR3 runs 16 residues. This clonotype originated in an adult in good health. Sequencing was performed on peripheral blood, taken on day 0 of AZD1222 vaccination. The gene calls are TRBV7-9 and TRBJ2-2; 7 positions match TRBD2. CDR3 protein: CASSLIGGSVTGELFF. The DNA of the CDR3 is TGTGCCAGCAGCTTAATAGGCGGGAGCGTAACCGGGGAGCTGTTTTTT.